This TCR beta chain comes out of a study of blood T cell repertoires in COVID-19 (dated by TCRdb to 2019 to 2021). General notes on the study: Samples from collaborators originated in the United States, Italy and Spain and spanned both the acute and convalescent phases of COVID-19. The prospective study material was composed of cDNA or gDNA derived from T cells, B-cell-depleted T cells, or PBMCs. The dataset comprised deeply sampled blood TCRbeta repertoires from subjects exposed to, actively infected with, or recovered from COVID-19. The repertoires were released in a freely available public database intended as a resource for research on the immune response to SARS-CoV-2. The samples were drawn from two sources: the first 160 participants of the ongoing ImmuneRACE study, and 1,254 subjects contributed by 6 global collaborators. The sample metadata nearly always contained a de-identified subject ID, COVID-19 status, age in years and sex. Where available, HLA class I and class II types were obtained from metadata supplied by the sample provider rather than from assay-based typing. Overall study results and their limits: Clinical and demographic metadata were provided uncurated, with the amount varying by source and participant.

The immunoSEQ Assay, a bias-controlled multiplex PCR, was used to amplify TCRbeta CDR3 regions from genomic DNA. Per the original workflow: Within the assay, amplification of reference gene primers was used to estimate how many nucleated cells each sample contained. To quantify the absolute abundance of each unique TCRbeta CDR3 rearrangement, sequence reads were collapsed and filtered. For each sample, productive Simpson clonality was calculated as the square root of Simpson's diversity index across productive rearrangements. The immuneACCESS repertoire file appears here via TCRdb, limited to in-frame rearrangements. These files lack a portion of the clones; in checked studies, under half of the deficit traces to unresolved V genes, and the cause of the others is not known. That table supplies the V and J calls and clone size; D and trimming were determined from the DNA. For this sample the table gives 250,000 to 350,000 clones, of which 80% to 95% were detected only once. The ten most abundant clones make up 0.95% to 1.2% of the sample.

There are 16 amino acids in the CDR3, from cysteine to phenylalanine inclusive. Only the CDR3 DNA is retained, 48 bases long and in frame from the first base. A distance of 16 bases separates the germline ends of V and J, which lose 4 bases and 2 bases respectively. The germline V gene gives CDR1 as KGHDR and CDR2 as SFDVKD. Remarks on this clone: No cognate antigen has been identified for it. The input lacks base qualities; no much larger clone sits a single base away.

Participants in the prospective study were aged about 18 to 95 years, lived in 20 to 25 United States geographic areas, and enrolled through a virtual design. To assign participants to cohorts, the prospective study relied on clinical history that participants themselves reported in a screening survey and a study questionnaire. Recovered participants in ImmuneRACE Cohort 3 were defined by two consecutive negative NP/OP PCR tests, clearance by a healthcare professional, or resolution of symptoms. Mobile phlebotomists in the prospective study collected whole blood, serum and a nasopharyngeal or oropharyngeal swab from every participant. Participants in the prospective study had the option to provide additional blood draws and questionnaires over a roughly 2-month period. Blood samples from the prospective study were shipped frozen or at room temperature prior to DNA extraction.

This sequence originates from a woman in her 30s who had recovered from COVID-19. The material sequenced was PBMCs or T cells enriched from blood (not recorded which). The receptor chain draws on TRBV24-1 and TRBJ1-2, with a weak D call of TRBD1 (5 bases match). The CDR3: CATSDAVGGSNYGYTF. The DNA is TGTGCCACCAGTGACGCCGTGGGGGGATCGAACTATGGCTACACCTTC.